The 21 T cell receptor beta chains presented below share a single source sample, sequenced in a study of regulatory T cells in long-lasting Graves disease. Through Arm-PCR of CDR3 regions and iRepertoire HTBI primers, TCR beta libraries were built. TCRdb reprocessed the multiplex PCR reads with MiXCR, giving one entry per CDR3 protein. The sample lists roughly 560,000 distinct CDR3 sequences, about 16% seen once, with just under 25% in the top ten. This sample's time point: newly diagnosed GD, antithyroid drugs for less than 3 months. After RNA was extracted from PBMCs, the TCR library was made from it. The same sample was also studied in work on T cells in Graves' hyperthyroidism and ophthalmopathy.

The specimen was peripheral blood mononuclear cells (PBMCs), collected at new diagnosis, from a patient treated with antithyroid drugs. The receptors stem from a woman aged 35 to 60 with Graves disease.

This clonotype showed up many times. The chain recombines TRBV12-3 or TRBV12-4 with TRBJ1-5; TRBD1 agrees at 8 bases. The ends lost 1 base at V and 6 bases at J; junction bases unmatched: 5. CDR3 size: 15 residues. Here the CDR3 reads CASSLVGTGSQPQHF. Written as DNA, the CDR3 is TGTGCCAGCAGTTTAGTCGGGACAGGCAGTCAGCCCCAGCATTTT.

This clonotype was seen only a few times. The gene calls are TRBV6-4 and TRBJ1-1; D is unresolved. Germline V CDR1 and CDR2: MRHNA, SNTAGT. V lost 11 bases to trimming and J lost 6 bases, with 13 bases between them. This CDR3 comprises 11 residues. The CDR3 DNA follows: TGTGCCCTCCCCGGTGGATCTGAAGCTTTCTTT. Amino acids: CALPGGSEAFF.

This clonotype came up many times. V gene TRBV13 combines with J gene TRBJ1-3, with TRBD1 as a possible D gene (5 bases). CDR1 is PRHDT and CDR2 is FYEKMQ in the germline V gene (reference sequence). The CDR3 is 14 amino acids. V shed 7 bases and J shed 4 bases, with 14 bases lying between them. CDR3 amino acids: CASMVPREGNTIYF. In DNA form, the CDR3 reads TGTGCCAGCATGGTCCCCAGGGAAGGAAACACCATATATTTT.

About this clonotype: This clone may be a read error of a much larger clone one base away. The V and J genes are TRBV3-1 and TRBJ1-2; possible D gene TRBD1, 6 bases. In germline, CDR1 is LGHDT, CDR2 YNNKEL (reference sequence). Trimming took 3 bases from V and 4 from J, leaving 18 bases between them. This CDR3 has 16 residues. This CDR3 is CASSHGPGHGGYGYTF. The CDR3 region has the DNA TGTGCCAGCAGCCACGGTCCGGGACATGGCGGCTATGGCTACACCTTC.

This clonotype was picked up a small number of times. The chain is built from TRBV20-1 and TRBJ2-3, with TRBD2 identical over 7 bases. Germline V gene lookup returns CDR1 DFQATT and CDR2 SNEGSKA (reference sequence). Losses at the gene ends were 6 bases for V and 3 bases for J; bases not matched to a gene: 9. The CDR3 has 14 residues. The CDR3 region has the DNA TGCAGTGCAAGCACTAGCGATGGGACAGATACGCAGTATTTT. Amino acids: CSASTSDGTDTQYF.

The gene calls are TRBV6-2 or TRBV6-3 and TRBJ2-7; 7 positions match TRBD1. The germline V gene has CDR1 MNHEY and CDR2 SVGEGT. The CDR3 contains 14 residues. Unmatched junction bases numbered 3, after V lost 2 bases and J lost 2 bases. This CDR3 is CASSYRTGTYEQYF. CDR3 sequence (DNA): TGTGCCAGCAGTTACAGGACAGGAACCTACGAGCAGTACTTC.

This chain links TRBV5-1 with TRBJ2-7; 7 bases map to TRBD1. V lost 4 bases, J lost 5 bases, and 9 bases stayed unmatched. CDR3 length equals 14 residues. Germline V gene sequence: CDR1 SGHRS, CDR2 YFSETQ. CDR3 coding DNA: TGCGCCAGCAGCAACACAGGGGTTCTGGACGAGCAGTACTTC. Protein: CASSNTGVLDEQYF.

This clonotype was counted a few times. The chain carries TRBV4-2 and TRBJ1-1, with D perhaps matching TRBD1 (5 bases). This CDR3 is built from 14 residues. V was shortened by 0 bases and J by 11 bases, with 16 bases between the two germline ends. From germline, CDR1 is LGHNA and CDR2 YNFKEQ. The CDR3 nucleotides read TGTGCCAGCAGCCAAGATTCCCCCAGGGACCTGGCTTTCTTT. Translated, it gives CASSQDSPRDLAFF.

This clonotype was seen just once. The V and J genes are TRBV5-1 and TRBJ2-1, with 10 bases matching TRBD1. The CDR3 length is 15 residues. J lost 3 bases, V lost 4 bases, and 4 bases had no gene match. CDR1 and CDR2 from the germline V gene are SGHRS and YFSETQ. CDR3 residues: CASSDRDRGYNEQFF. For the CDR3, the DNA is TGCGCCAGCAGCGACCGGGACAGGGGCTACAATGAGCAGTTCTTC.

The sample holds many counts of this clonotype. This chain links TRBV20-1 with TRBJ2-3, with 10 bases matching TRBD2. The CDR3 runs 15 residues. Germline CDR1 reads DFQATT; CDR2 reads SNEGSKA (reference sequence). V was pared by 5 bases and J by 12 bases, with 17 bases of the junction left unmatched. CDR3 nucleotides: TGCAGTGCTCCTGAACTAGCGGGGCCAACCGGAGGACAGTATTTT. Translating gives CSAPELAGPTGGQYF.

This clonotype was picked up many times. The rearrangement links TRBV12-3 or TRBV12-4 to TRBJ1-2; TRBD1 is a possible D gene (6 bases). CDR3 length equals 11 residues. Trimming removed 7 bases from V and 7 bases from J, with 10 bases in between. The CDR3 DNA reads TGTGCCAGCACCCGGGGGGCTGGCTACACCTTC. This gives the protein CASTRGAGYTF.

The chain is built from TRBV19 and TRBJ1-5; D gene uncertain. The CDR3 loop spans 14 amino acids. CDR1 LNHDA and CDR2 SQIVND come from the germline V gene (reference sequence). V was trimmed by 2 bases and J by 6 bases, leaving 11 bases between them. CDR3 sequence reads: CASSIRDLPQPQHF. DNA of the CDR3: TGTGCCAGTAGTATAAGAGATCTACCTCAGCCCCAGCATTTT.

This clonotype was picked up many times. The rearrangement joins TRBV28 to TRBJ1-1, with D unresolved. Germline assignment: CDR1 MDHEN and CDR2 SYDVKM. This CDR3 spans 12 amino acids. V was clipped by 7 bases and J by 4 bases, with 10 bases between them. This CDR3 is CASTIRSTEAFF. Here the CDR3 DNA reads TGTGCCAGCACGATTAGAAGCACTGAAGCTTTCTTT.

This clonotype was recorded a few times. The V and J genes are TRBV7-9 and TRBJ1-1, with 8 bases lining up with TRBD1. Germline CDR1 reads SEHNR; CDR2 reads FQNEAQ (reference sequence). Unmatched junction bases numbered 11, after V lost 4 bases and J lost 7 bases. This CDR3 contains 15 residues. In nucleotides, the CDR3 is TGTGCCAGCAGCTATTTGACAGGGGAGCGGGGTGAAGCTTTCTTT. Its translation is CASSYLTGERGEAFF.

The chain recombines TRBV14 with TRBJ1-3; 7 bases match TRBD1. V dropped 4 bases and J dropped 4; count of bases not matched to a gene: 10. The germline CDR1 and CDR2 sequences are SGHDN and FVKESK. The CDR3 consists of 16 residues. The CDR3 nucleotides read TGTGCCAGCAGCCCTAAGGCAGGGGGTTTCGGAAACACCATATATTTT. Protein sequence: CASSPKAGGFGNTIYF.

Comments on this clonotype: A read error may explain this, as a much larger clone is one base away. This chain links TRBV12-3 or TRBV12-4 with TRBJ1-1, with TRBD1 matching over 9 bases. CDR3 size: 15 residues. V shed 5 bases and J 3 bases; nucleotides not matched to a gene: 7. The CDR3 DNA follows: TGTGCCAGCAGTCCGGGACAGGGTCCGGACACTGAAGCTTTCTTT. This translates into CASSPGQGPDTEAFF.

The gene calls are TRBV9 and TRBJ2-7; a possible D gene is TRBD1 (6 bases). This CDR3 comprises 15 residues. Germline V gene lookup returns CDR1 SGDLS and CDR2 YYNGEE. Trimming pared 0 bases from V and 2 bases from J, leaving 12 bases between. The CDR3 loop reads CASSVGRGRTYEQYF. The CDR3 region has the DNA TGTGCCAGCAGCGTAGGCAGGGGAAGGACCTACGAGCAGTACTTC. Variable domain in full (rest from reference TRBV9 and TRBJ2-7): DSGVTQTPKHLITATGQRVTLRCSPRSGDLSVYWYQQSLDQGLQFLIQYYNGEERAKGNILERFSAQQFPDLHSELNLSSLELGDSALYFCASSVGRGRTYEQYFGPGTRLTVT.

CDR3 residues: CASGGQSGTGELFF. CDR3 in DNA: TGTGCCAGCGGGGGACAGTCCGGTACCGGGGAGCTGTTTTTT. This chain connects TRBV7-2 to TRBJ2-2; 7 bases line up with TRBD1. The CDR3 spans 14 residues. V lost 8 bases and J lost 5; bases outside the gene matches: 8. Looked up from germline, CDR1 is SGHTA and CDR2 is FQGNSA.

This clonotype was seen only a few times. The V call is TRBV18, the J call TRBJ1-1; D perhaps matches TRBD1 (5 bases). The CDR3 covers 13 residues. The ends were cut back, 6 bases at V and 4 bases at J, with 12 bases in the middle. Germline CDR1 reads KGHSH; CDR2 reads LQKENI. This CDR3 is CASSWGEATEAFF. As DNA, the CDR3 is TGTGCCAGCTCTTGGGGGGAGGCCACTGAAGCTTTCTTT.

The chain uses TRBV6-5 and TRBJ1-5; D perhaps matches TRBD1 (5 bases). Germline CDR1 and CDR2: MNHEY and SVGAGI. The CDR3 runs 15 residues. Between the trimmed V and J ends, which lost 0 bases and 7 bases, there was a span of 13 bases. DNA of the CDR3: TGTGCCAGCAGTTACTCTGCGGCAGGGTCCCAGCCCCAGCATTTT. Translating it yields CASSYSAAGSQPQHF.

The V and J genes are TRBV11-2 and TRBJ2-7, with D uncertain. CDR1 is SGHAT, CDR2 FQNNGV, per germline. This CDR3 region has 11 residues. V was trimmed by 7 bases and J by 1 base, leaving 5 bases between them. DNA of the CDR3: TGTGCCAGCACCAAATCCTACGAGCAGTACTTC. Protein: CASTKSYEQYF.